This TCR beta chain came from a study of shared clonotypes between healthy human individuals. Trimming removed 8 bases at V and 1 base at J, with 20 bases between. CDR1 SGHVS and CDR2 FNYEAQ come from the germline V gene. The CDR3 is 16 amino acids. Measured with immunoSEQ multiplex PCR; TCRdb has only the in-frame clones, and not every one. The profile shows some 2,000,000 clones, 90% to 96% of them singletons. This TCR was recovered from a man between 18 and 35 years old in good health. Source material: naive CD4+ T cells sorted from blood. As to subset: CD45RA+ positively selected. The chain has TRBV7-6 and TRBJ2-5; D possibly corresponds to TRBD2 (5 bases). CDR3 protein: CASGRGVAGFQETQYF. CDR3 in DNA: TGTGCCAGCGGCCGGGGTGTAGCAGGCTTCCAAGAGACCCAGTACTTC.